The present T cell receptor beta chain was sequenced within a study of cytomegalovirus exposure and HLA in healthy donors (dated by TCRdb to 2016 to 2017). Study-wide context: An earlier analysis of approximately 640 of the donors reported 276 Gb of sequence data and some 120 million unique TCR beta sequences from 150 million to 200 million T cells. Approximately 300 gigabases of sequencing data and around 87 million unique TCR sequences were included in an early release covering about 600 HLA-typed donors. Of the roughly 410 genotyped donors, 81% were placed in the genetic ancestry cluster associated with self-reported Caucasian donors. The study was designed to test whether signatures of past pathogen exposure could be identified by cataloging public T cell receptors. The T cell repertoires of around 730 subjects were profiled by immunosequencing and related to cytomegalovirus serostatus. Along with the approximately 600-subject first cohort, a separate validation cohort of some 130 different subjects was used. The study combined high-throughput TCR immunosequencing, statistical association of individual TCRs with disease status, and machine learning to predict cytomegalovirus infection status. In a later analysis, previously published TCR beta repertoires from some 640 donors were re-analyzed and high-resolution HLA genotyping was added so that TCR occurrence patterns could be studied. Rather than drawing on any new phenotypic data, the later analysis identified candidate immune exposures from TCR beta sequences and the way those sequences occurred across donors. An earlier analysis of more than 450 of the donors used high-throughput TCR beta sequencing to judge whether each TCR beta V gene segment behaved as functional or pseudogenic. Donor age, sex, ethnicity and CMV serostatus were compiled alongside the repertoire data. A later genetic analysis took genome-wide SNP genotypes for 398 of the 666 donors and used that subset as a discovery cohort. Every repertoire in the discovery cohort had been generated on one and the same sequencing platform. Class I and class II HLA loci were covered by the typing at four-digit resolution. The number of donors typed differed by locus, with about 629-630 for A, B, C, DRB1 and DQB1, around 500 for DQA1, 606 for DPA1, and approximately 470 for DPB1. Because of strong linkage in the cohort, 5 or 6 DR-DQ haplotypes were treated as single units for association and clustering. On average, roughly 250,000 unique TCR beta nucleotide sequences were sequenced per donor among 398 genotyped donors of the cohort, with approximately 18% of those sequences being non-productive.

There are 16 amino acids in the CDR3, from cysteine to phenylalanine inclusive. CDR3 DNA is the only sequence kept; it has 48 bases, read in frame from the first base. V trim: 4 bases; J trim: 0 bases; unmatched bases: 7. The CDR1 and CDR2 encoded by the germline V gene are SGHTA and FQGNSA. Library preparation was by the immunoSEQ multiplex PCR assay. A mixture of 60 forward primers for TCR Vbeta segments and 13 reverse primers for TCR Jbeta segments was used in the multiplex PCR. A multiplex PCR assay on genomic DNA amplified the CDR3 region of rearranged TCR beta genes. On the Illumina HiSeq System, the amplified TCR beta libraries were sequenced as 87-base-pair reads. On the study's bioinformatics: A later analysis tallied some 79 million unique TCR beta chains across the 550 to 850 repertoires, and around 12 million of those chains were shared by two or more donors. A nearest-neighbor algorithm error-corrected the raw reads and collapsed the reads into unique sequences, merging closely related sequences to remove PCR and sequencing errors. CDR3 sequences were aligned to IMGT reference sequences to assign V, D and J gene segments. For a sequence to be retained, at least a six-nucleotide match to both a V gene segment and a J gene segment was required. Rearrangements were classified as productive when the CDR3 lacked stop codons and remained in frame with V and J, and all other rearrangements were classified as non-productive. Following IMGT convention, CDR3 was defined as the stretch from the second conserved V-encoded cysteine to the conserved J-encoded phenylalanine. The earlier analysis of some 580 of the donors excluded any sequence lacking an unambiguous match to a single V gene segment. An earlier analysis of 450 to 650 of the donors called V segments functional above 56.7% productive rearrangements and segregating when the between-donor standard deviation exceeded 5%. A statistical classification framework was built for diagnosing cytomegalovirus status from the catalog of TCR beta chain sequences. In a later analysis, V and J genes were assigned by comparing TCR nucleotide sequences against IMGT/GENE-DB human TR gene sequences. The TCRdist pipeline was used in a later analysis to assign CDR3 sequences and most-parsimonious VDJ recombination scenarios. A later analysis defined each TCR beta chain by its CDR3 amino acid sequence plus V-gene family, and excluded reads lacking a unique V-gene family. A later analysis removed 592 highly shared, low-generation-probability nucleotide sequences to deal with suspected cross-contamination and a sequencing artifact. In a later analysis, a clonal expansion index for each public chain was calculated from normalized within-repertoire ranks of inferred template counts. In a later analysis, generation probabilities were computed using a VDJ recombination model fitted to out-of-frame rearrangements, and the results were checked against IGoR. Hypergeometric tests were used in a later analysis to score TCR-TCR, TCR-HLA and TCR-CMV co-occurrence, with a repertoire-size bias correction applied to the TCR pairs. False discovery rates were estimated in a later analysis by permuting HLA or CMV assignments 20 times. In a later analysis, co-occurring TCRs were grouped using DBSCAN, with TCRdist sequence similarity added in when clustering inside HLA-allele-positive subsets. Repertoires with fewer than 30,000 or more than 120,000 public chains, plus five repertoires with anomalous nucleotide sharing, were excluded from co-occurrence clustering. TCRdb re-hosts the immuneACCESS table, in-frame sequences only. Its copies lack some clones; in the studies checked, an unresolved V gene accounts for under half of them, and the cause for the rest is not known. The V and J calls and the clone size are those of that table, but D and trimming were determined from the DNA. The table for this sample lists roughly 100,000 clones; around 82% of them were counted only once. Clones ranked in the top ten supply 3% to 3.5% of the sample.

As for this clone: The specificity of this receptor is unknown. Per-base qualities were not stored, and no clone one base away is much larger.

Study-wide conclusions, independent of this receptor: Strong co-occurrence of HLA alleles, especially DR and DQ, made assigning TCR associations to individual alleles difficult. Correlated functional status among segregating V segments might reflect linkage disequilibrium, but an unknown experimental factor could not be ruled out. A later genetic analysis associated a missense DCLRE1C variant with V-gene and J-gene trimming of TCR beta chains, and an independent cohort replicated the association. A few of the identified cytomegalovirus-associated TCR beta chains were confirmed in vitro to be specific for cytomegalovirus antigens. In a later analysis, the rate of TCR association differed among HLA loci, with DRB1 alleles having the most associated TCRs and HLA-C alleles having the fewest. In the study, some 180 TCR beta chains were listed as associated with cytomegalovirus. At a false discovery rate of 0.05, a later analysis linked 16,951 TCR beta sequences to specific HLA alleles. HLA typing was unavailable for some donors at each locus, so association tests used only the typed subset. A further reported finding was that TCR beta sequences accurately predicted the HLA-A and HLA-B alleles for most subjects in the first cohort. Most CMV-associated TCR beta chains appeared to be HLA-restricted in a later analysis, and the HLA associations seemed to be driven largely by CMV exposure. According to the authors, the approach could potentially be generalized to other disease states and immunological phenotypes. A later analysis reported that several top co-occurrence clusters appeared linked to parvovirus B19, influenza, CMV and Epstein-Barr virus. Only TCR beta chains were sequenced in this cohort, and the absence of alpha or paired-chain data limited detectable features. In a later genetic analysis, fewer N-insertions in productive TCRs were reported among donors in an Asian-associated ancestry cluster than the roughly 700-donor mean. In both the original and validation cohorts, the classifier was reported to diagnose cytomegalovirus status with high specificity and sensitivity. Compared with equally common non-associated chains, HLA-associated TCR beta chains in a later analysis were more clonally expanded and had lower generation probabilities. Because counts were too low, about 18 rarely observed V segments, including chromosome 9 orphons, were excluded from the earlier analysis of 500 to 700 of the donors. Across donors, most TCR sequences were observed very rarely, whereas some public TCRs were present in many individuals. The 87-base-pair reads could not distinguish some IMGT-functional V segments, including TRBV6-2 and TRBV6-3, so those segments were excluded. The sequencing pipeline was judged likely to have produced a cluster of highly shared sequence variants as a technical artifact. Presence/absence analyses assumed roughly uniform sequencing depth across donors, an assumption that may not hold. In an earlier analysis of fewer than 750 of the donors, most TCR beta V segments were observed in productive rearrangements about 87% or about 30% of the time, broadly matching IMGT annotations. The only immune exposure information available for the cohort was CMV serostatus.

The cohort consisted of 650 to 850 healthy bone marrow donors. At the time of sampling, every cohort member was nominally healthy, though immune exposures that went unrecorded were likely present. The donor tested CMV seropositive, placing the donor among the 289 seropositive members of the cohort. Each donor provided a peripheral blood sample, and peripheral blood mononuclear cells were used for TCR beta sequencing. Genomic DNA extraction from the blood cell samples was performed with the Qiagen DNeasy Blood Extraction Kit. Recombination linked TRBV7-2 to TRBJ1-1; a stretch of 8 junction bases matches TRBD1. The sequenced sample was PBMCs. This receptor was obtained from a man aged 25-45 years in good health and CMV-seropositive. The CDR3 reads as follows: CASSSPGGLMNTEAFF. The bases are TGTGCCAGCAGCTCCCCAGGGGGCCTTATGAACACTGAAGCTTTCTTT.